This T cell receptor beta chain is drawn from a study of cytomegalovirus exposure and HLA in healthy donors. Study information: Among the roughly 400 genotyped donors, 81% were placed in the Caucasian-associated ancestry cluster.

PCR employed 60 Vbeta and 13 Jbeta primers. Generated by immunoSEQ multiplex PCR, the TCRdb table keeps only in-frame clones and is missing some. The table lists 65,000 to 80,000 clones. This CDR3 spans 15 amino acids. Trimming cost V 3 bases and J 1 base, with 13 bases left between them. CDR1 and CDR2 (germline): LGHNA, YSLEER. Study results and caveats: The authors excluded some V segments, including TRBV6-2 and TRBV6-3, as indistinguishable.

To note about this clone: What it binds is unknown.

This chain uses TRBV4-3 with TRBJ2-7; D unclear. The source of this sequence is a female donor in good health and CMV-seropositive. Sequencing input: PBMCs. The CDR3 DNA reads as TGCGCCAGCAGCCAGGGCAGAGAATTATCCTACGAGCAGTACTTC. It is translated as CASSQGRELSYEQYF.